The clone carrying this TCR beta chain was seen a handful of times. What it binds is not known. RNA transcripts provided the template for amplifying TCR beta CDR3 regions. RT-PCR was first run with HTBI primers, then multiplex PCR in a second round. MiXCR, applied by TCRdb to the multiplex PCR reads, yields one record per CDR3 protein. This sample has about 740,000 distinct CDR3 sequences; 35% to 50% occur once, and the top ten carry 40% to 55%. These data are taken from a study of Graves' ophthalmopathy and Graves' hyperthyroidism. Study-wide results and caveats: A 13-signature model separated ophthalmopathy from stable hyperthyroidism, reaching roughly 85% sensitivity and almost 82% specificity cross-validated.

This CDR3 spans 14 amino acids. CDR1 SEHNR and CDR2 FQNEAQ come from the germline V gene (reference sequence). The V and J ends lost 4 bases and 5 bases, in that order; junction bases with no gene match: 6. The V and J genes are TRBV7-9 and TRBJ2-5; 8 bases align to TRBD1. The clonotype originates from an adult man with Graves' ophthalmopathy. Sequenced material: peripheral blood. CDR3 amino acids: CASSWGQERETQYF. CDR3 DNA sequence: TGTGCCAGCAGCTGGGGACAGGAGAGGGAGACCCAGTACTTC.